This T cell receptor (beta chain) was found in a study of blood T cells in healthy people across ages. Whole-study findings and limits: TCR beta diversity was tightly associated with the proportion of naive T cells. Roughly linear age-related decline in beta diversity appeared, significant by age 40.

This clonotype appeared a few times. No antigen is known for it. This may stem from a read error, because a much larger clone lies one nucleotide away. The use of a sample-barcoded 5' primer and a J-beta primer mix characterized a second PCR of roughly 6 to 11 cycles. Each sample yielded at least 3 million CDR3-containing paired-end reads. TCRdb reprocessed the 5' RACE reads with MiXCR, giving one entry per CDR3 protein. The sample has 600,000 or so distinct CDR3 sequences; approximately 30% are singletons. Donors were healthy Caucasian individuals from Russia aged roughly 6 to 100. There are 13 residues in the CDR3. Germline CDR1 and CDR2: ENHRY and SYGVKD.

Sequencing was performed on blood. This chain connects TRBV10-3 to TRBJ1-2; D is perhaps TRBD1 (5 bases). The TCR sequence derives from an elderly woman in good health. DNA of the CDR3: TGTGCCATCAATGAGAAGGGGATACATGGCTACACCTTC. This gives the protein CAINEKGIHGYTF.